The rows below give T cell receptor beta chains drawn from one sample of a study of T cell responses to AZD1222 COVID-19 vaccine. The data were produced by immunoSEQ multiplex PCR, yet TCRdb's version contains in-frame clones alone and is incomplete. In the table there are about 130,000 clones, over 85% of which are singletons. Sequencing used peripheral blood, obtained on day 0 of AZD1222 vaccination. All receptors come from an adult in good health. The CDR3 runs from the conserved cysteine through the conserved F or W.

V gene | CDR3 protein
TRBV28 | CASRTIAGGPNEQFF
TRBV7-9 | CASSLITGNSNQPQHF
TRBV27 | CASRRDRANTEAFF
TRBV3-1/TRBV3-2 | CASRPSWFRGREDYGYTF
TRBV5-1 | CASSLAPSGRAISTGELFF
TRBV6-1 | CASSESKNTEAFF
TRBV5-4 | CASSSRQGGMNTEAFF
TRBV10-2 | CASSTGTRGVNSPLHF
TRBV7-9 | CASSLQSSGNTIYF
TRBV7-2 | CASSLLGTGNTEAFF
TRBV7-9 | CASSPRTGAYGYTF
TRBV18 | CASSPGTGNDEQYF
TRBV5-4 | CASSSPMEAKNIQYF
TRBV9 | CASSAPGTLLGNTIYF
TRBV27 | CASSTTTGADTQYF
TRBV15 | CATSLTDGSSGNTIYF
TRBV24-1 | CATSDPRGPGEKLFF
TRBV28 | CASSSPRGTEAFF
TRBV3-1/TRBV3-2 | CASSQTGRGTGYTF
TRBV28 | CASTDLSSGRVETQYF
TRBV29-1 | CSVARAPGEVDEQFF
TRBV2 | CASTGLANQPQHF
TRBV13 | CASSPTGGKGEQFF
TRBV29-1 | CSDAQREYNGELFF
TRBV29-1 | CSVNQGWGYTF
TRBV10-3 | CAISEGQRGAYGYTF
TRBV6-6 | CASTPTTSYEQYF
TRBV7-9 | CASSLDQGLSYEQYF
TRBV25-1 | CASSFGANVLTF
TRBV10-1 | CASSESRGPTPYGYTF
TRBV6-1 | CASSEFSGAPMEQFF
TRBV4-1 | CASSQDSLRGTGELFF
TRBV6-2/TRBV6-3 | CASSYSRSSGSFQKGDTQYF
TRBV2 | CASTSLAGAYNEQFF
TRBV19 | CASSIGGRAPAQHF
TRBV15 | CATSRAARRTDTQYF
TRBV19 | CASSRGSYEQFF
TRBV3-1/TRBV3-2 | CASSSTGQGIHGYTF
TRBV2 | CASSEGRQPSGNTIYF
TRBV6-1 | CASSENRNTEAFF
TRBV6-1 | CASSFGDGPSYEQYF
TRBV5-5 | CASSLAVYSNQPQHF
TRBV7-2 | CASSSRTGADEQYF
TRBV19 | CASSPQGRTDTQYF
TRBV12-5 | CASGFGSDSYEQYF
TRBV14 | CASSQVARGRSEAFF
TRBV9 | CASSAYEGNTEAFF
TRBV7-2 | CASSPIISTSGGYTF
TRBV28 | CASSRGGPNYGYTF
TRBV7-9 | CASSGGSSEFF
TRBV9 | CASSLGLAGGSTGELFF
TRBV18 | CASSPFGGSSNNEQFF